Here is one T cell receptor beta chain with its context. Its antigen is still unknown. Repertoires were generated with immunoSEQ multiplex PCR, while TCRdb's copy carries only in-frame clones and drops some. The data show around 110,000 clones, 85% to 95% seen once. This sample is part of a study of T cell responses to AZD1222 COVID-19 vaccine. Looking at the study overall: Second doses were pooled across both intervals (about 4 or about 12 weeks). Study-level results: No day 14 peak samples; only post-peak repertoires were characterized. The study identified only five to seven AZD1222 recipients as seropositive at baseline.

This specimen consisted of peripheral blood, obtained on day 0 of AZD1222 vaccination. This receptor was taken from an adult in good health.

DNA for the CDR3: TGTGCCAGCAGCTCCTCCCTGCGAGACACCGGGGAGCTGTTTTTT. Translating it yields CASSSSLRDTGELFF. V gene TRBV11-2 combines with J gene TRBJ2-2; D is uncertain. Germline loops: CDR1 SGHAT, CDR2 FQNNGV. The CDR3 sequence is 15 residues long. V lost 4 bases to trimming and J lost 3 bases, with 12 bases between them.